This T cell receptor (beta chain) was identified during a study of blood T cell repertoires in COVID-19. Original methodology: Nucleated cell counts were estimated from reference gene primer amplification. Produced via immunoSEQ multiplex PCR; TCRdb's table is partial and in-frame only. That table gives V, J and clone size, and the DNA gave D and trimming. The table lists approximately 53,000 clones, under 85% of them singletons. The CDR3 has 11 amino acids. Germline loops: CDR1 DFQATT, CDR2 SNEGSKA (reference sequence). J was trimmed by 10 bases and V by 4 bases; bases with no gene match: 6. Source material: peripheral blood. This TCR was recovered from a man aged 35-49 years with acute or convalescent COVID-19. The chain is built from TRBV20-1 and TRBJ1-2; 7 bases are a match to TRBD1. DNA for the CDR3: TGCAGTGCTAAGGGCAGGGGGGACTACACCTTC. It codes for CSAKGRGDYTF.